These 28 T cell receptor beta chains originate from one sample sequenced in a study of OX40 agonist ivuxolimab in advanced cancers. Clones were sequenced by immunoSEQ multiplex PCR, and TCRdb holds only the in-frame ones, with some missing. The sample consists of tens of thousands of clones, more than 80% of them appearing once. Sequenced material: CD4+ or CD8+ T cells sorted from blood, taken in a trial of the OX40 agonist ivuxolimab. The receptors here all came from an adult with an advanced solid tumor such as melanoma, head and neck, liver or kidney cancer.

The chain links TRBV18 to TRBJ2-7; D perhaps matches TRBD2 (6 bases). The CDR3 totals 14 residues. The V and J ends lost 4 bases and 6 bases respectively, with 16 bases between them. Germline V gene lookup returns CDR1 KGHSH and CDR2 LQKENI. CDR3 sequence: CASSLGTAPSEQYF. CDR3 bases: TGTGCCAGCTCACTGGGGACTGCCCCTTCCGAGCAGTACTTC.

The genes are TRBV7-2 and TRBJ1-5; TRBD1 matches 8 bases. The CDR3 length is 16 residues. The V gene's germline CDR1 is SGHTA and CDR2 FQGNSA. J lost 2 bases, V lost 5 bases, and 8 bases had no gene match. CDR3 protein: CASSKAGGAGNQPQHF. As DNA, the CDR3 is TGTGCCAGCAGCAAGGCAGGGGGCGCGGGCAATCAGCCCCAGCATTTT.

The CDR3 nucleotides read TGTGCCAGCAGCTCGACAGGGTTCGGCAATCAGCCCCAGCATTTT. It encodes CASSSTGFGNQPQHF. V usage is TRBV5-5 and J usage is TRBJ1-5; 7 nucleotides align to TRBD1. Germline CDR1 reads SGHKS; CDR2 reads YYEKEE (reference sequence). V dropped 3 bases and J dropped 2; count of bases not matched to a gene: 5. CDR3 length equals 15 residues. The complete variable domain, with remaining parts taken from reference TRBV5-5 and TRBJ1-5, reads DAGVTQSPTHLIKTRGQQVTLRCSPISGHKSVSWYQQVLGQGPQFIFQYYEKEERGRGNFPDRFSARQFPNYSSELNVNALLLGDSALYLCASSSTGFGNQPQHFGDGTRLSIL.

The chain carries TRBV5-4 and TRBJ2-5, with 15 positions matching TRBD2. J lost 5 bases, V lost 3 bases, and 5 bases had no gene match. In germline, CDR1 is SGHNT, CDR2 YYREEE (reference sequence). The CDR3 is made up of 16 amino acids. This CDR3 reads CASSSGLAGGPETQYF. The CDR3 bases are TGTGCCAGCAGCTCAGGACTAGCGGGAGGGCCGGAGACCCAGTACTTC. The variable domain in full, completed from reference TRBV5-4 and TRBJ2-5, reads ETGVTQSPTHLIKTRGQQVTLRCSSQSGHNTVSWYQQALGQGPQFIFQYYREEENGRGNFPPRFSGLQFPNYSSELNVNALELDDSALYLCASSSGLAGGPETQYFGPGTRLLVL.

The V call is TRBV12-5, the J call TRBJ2-1; 7 bases are a match to TRBD2. Germline V lookup: CDR1 LGHNT, CDR2 FRNRAP. The CDR3 runs to 18 residues. The V and J ends lost 4 bases and 4 bases, in that order; junction bases with no gene match: 16. CDR3 loop: CASGSTGAAGGSYNEQFF. CDR3 DNA sequence: TGTGCTAGTGGTTCGACCGGGGCCGCCGGCGGGAGTTACAATGAGCAGTTCTTC.

This clone showed up just once. The chain uses TRBV4-2 and TRBJ1-4, with 12 bases fitting TRBD1. This CDR3 spans 16 amino acids. Trimming took 4 bases from V and 7 from J; bases not matched to a gene: 7. Looked up from germline, CDR1 is LGHNA and CDR2 is YNFKEQ. The chain's CDR3 is CASSPRDRGQVEKLFF. In DNA form, the CDR3 reads TGTGCCAGCAGCCCCAGGGACAGGGGGCAAGTTGAAAAACTGTTTTTT.

The chain employs TRBV27 and TRBJ2-1; 8 bases align to TRBD1. In germline, CDR1 is MNHEY, CDR2 SMNVEV (reference sequence). The CDR3 sequence is 14 residues long. Trimming at V came to 4 bases and at J to 8 bases, leaving 7 bases not matched to a gene. CDR3 loop: CASSSRTGPDEQFF. The CDR3 DNA sequence: TGTGCCAGCAGTTCGAGGACAGGGCCTGATGAGCAGTTCTTC.

The chain is built from TRBV29-1 and TRBJ1-1, with unresolved D. Between the trimmed V and J ends, which lost 6 bases and 3 bases, there was a span of 11 bases. The CDR3 loop spans 12 amino acids. Germline CDR1 and CDR2: SQVTM and ANQGSEA. The CDR3 coding sequence is TGCAGCGTGAACAGACGGGACACTGAAGCTTTCTTT. This encodes CSVNRRDTEAFF.

This clone has a single count. This chain connects TRBV29-1 to TRBJ2-5; possibly TRBD1 or TRBD2 for D (5 bases each). The germline gives CDR1 SQVTM, CDR2 ANQGSEA. The CDR3 length is 13 residues. V was cut by 7 bases and J by 6 bases, with 18 bases left in between. CDR3 DNA sequence: TGCAGCGGCTTTAATGGGGACCTTCAGACCCAGTACTTC. Protein sequence: CSGFNGDLQTQYF.

This clone was recorded once. The chain recombines TRBV25-1 with TRBJ2-6; D is unclear. There are 17 residues in the CDR3. V was pared by 6 bases and J by 3 bases, with 18 bases between. In germline, CDR1 is MGHDK, CDR2 SYGVNS. The CDR3 reads CASSLQASVYGANVLTF. For the CDR3, the DNA is TGTGCCAGCAGCTTGCAAGCTTCCGTCTATGGGGCCAACGTCCTGACTTTC.

The rearrangement links TRBV18 to TRBJ2-4, with unresolved D. This CDR3 has 14 amino acids. Per germline, CDR1 KGHSH and CDR2 LQKENI. V lost 1 base to trimming and J lost 0 bases, with 4 bases between them. The CDR3 loop reads CASSPQGAKNIQYF. The DNA of the CDR3 is TGTGCCAGCTCACCACAGGGAGCCAAAAACATTCAGTACTTC.

The chain uses TRBV15 and TRBJ1-6; D is uncertain. Trimming took off 2 bases at V and 5 bases at J, with 10 bases between the two ends. From germline, CDR1 is LNHNV and CDR2 YYDKDF (reference sequence). The CDR3 runs 15 residues. DNA for the CDR3: TGTGCCACCAGCAGAAATATAGTTGATAATTCACCCCTCCACTTT. Protein: CATSRNIVDNSPLHF.

The gene calls are TRBV19 and TRBJ2-3; 7 bases line up with TRBD1. Germline values: CDR1 LNHDA, CDR2 SQIVND (reference sequence). The J segment lost 0 bases and the V segment lost 3 bases, leaving 3 bases of the junction unmatched. The CDR3 totals 15 residues. The DNA of the CDR3 is TGTGCCAGTAGTATTACGGGACAGAGCACAGATACGCAGTATTTT. Protein: CASSITGQSTDTQYF.

The rearrangement joins TRBV5-1 to TRBJ1-5; D gene uncertain. CDR3 length: 14 amino acids. Looked up from germline, CDR1 is SGHRS and CDR2 is YFSETQ. Trimming took 5 bases from V and 3 from J, leaving 12 bases between them. CDR3: CASSNGSPNQPQHF. The CDR3, as DNA: TGCGCCAGCAGTAACGGGAGCCCCAATCAGCCCCAGCATTTT.

The chain uses TRBV11-2 and TRBJ2-3; weak D call: TRBD2 (5 bases). The CDR3 totals 17 residues. Trimming took off 0 bases at V and 3 bases at J, with 16 bases between the two ends. Germline assignment: CDR1 SGHAT and CDR2 FQNNGV. CDR3: CASSLDAGGLGTDTQYF. The CDR3 DNA reads TGTGCCAGCAGCTTAGATGCGGGCGGTCTGGGGACAGATACGCAGTATTTT.

CDR3 DNA sequence: TGTGCCAGCAGTTACAGGCTAGCGGGGAACAAAAACATTCAGTACTTC. Protein product: CASSYRLAGNKNIQYF. The chain uses TRBV6-5 and TRBJ2-4, with 9 bases identical to TRBD2. Germline CDR1 MNHEY, CDR2 SVGAGI. Unmatched junction bases numbered 5, after V lost 2 bases and J lost 3 bases. The CDR3 has 16 amino acids.

The chain uses TRBV28 and TRBJ1-2; D may be TRBD1 (6 bases). Germline V lookup: CDR1 MDHEN, CDR2 SYDVKM. The CDR3 runs 13 residues. Trimming took off 4 bases at V and 8 bases at J, with 14 bases between the two ends. CDR3 region: CASSSPRGEGYTF. Written as DNA, the CDR3 is TGTGCCAGCAGTTCCCCCAGGGGTGAAGGCTACACCTTC.

This clone came up once. The chain uses TRBV7-2 and TRBJ2-5, with D unclear. In germline, CDR1 is SGHTA, CDR2 FQGNSA. With 5 bases removed from V and 4 bases from J, the gap between germline ends came to 5 bases. This CDR3 has 11 residues. The CDR3 spells CASSNRETQYF. CDR3 nucleotides: TGTGCCAGCAGCAACAGAGAGACCCAGTACTTC.

As regards this clone: The same CDR3 is also encoded by other DNA sequences in this sample. V and J are TRBV18 and TRBJ2-7; 8 nucleotides line up with TRBD2. J lost 2 bases, V lost 2 bases, and 5 bases had no gene match. Germline V gene data show CDR1 as KGHSH and CDR2 as LQKENI. This CDR3 is built from 15 residues. In DNA form, the CDR3 reads TGTGCCAGCTCACCAAGGGCGGGAGGAACCTACGAGCAGTACTTC. Amino acid sequence: CASSPRAGGTYEQYF.

The rearrangement uses TRBV7-9 and TRBJ1-2; no definite D call. V gave up 6 bases and J gave up 0 bases, with 8 bases separating them. Germline CDR1 reads SEHNR; CDR2 reads FQNEAQ (reference sequence). The CDR3 totals 13 residues. This CDR3 reads CASRWTTNYGYTF. CDR3 DNA: TGTGCCAGCAGGTGGACGACTAACTATGGCTACACCTTC.

The rearrangement joins TRBV2 to TRBJ1-1; D not certain. V was trimmed by 7 bases and J by 0 bases, leaving 12 bases between them. The CDR3 is made up of 14 amino acids. Germline CDR1 is SNHLY and CDR2 is FYNNEI. The CDR3 here is CASKLSDLNTEAFF. The CDR3 DNA is TGTGCCAGCAAGCTGTCAGACCTGAACACTGAAGCTTTCTTT.

The chain is built from TRBV29-1 and TRBJ2-3; TRBD2 agrees at 8 bases. Germline CDR1 reads SQVTM; CDR2 reads ANQGSEA. With V trimmed by 4 bases and J by 0 bases, 9 bases remained unmatched. The CDR3 spans 16 residues. The CDR3 DNA follows: TGCAGCGTTGCCCGAATACTAGCGGACAGCACAGATACGCAGTATTTT. It translates to CSVARILADSTDTQYF.

The V gene is TRBV6-1, the J gene TRBJ2-7; 7 bases agree with TRBD1. With V trimmed by 1 base and J by 2 bases, 11 bases remained unmatched. The CDR3 has 17 amino acids. Germline CDR1 is MNHNS and CDR2 is SASEGT. CDR3: CASSEGSRWDSAYEQYF. CDR3 in DNA: TGTGCCAGCAGTGAAGGGTCGAGGTGGGACAGCGCCTACGAGCAGTACTTC.

This chain joins TRBV30 and TRBJ1-2; the D is unclear. V lost 0 bases, J lost 8 bases, and 16 bases lay in between. CDR1 and CDR2 from the germline V gene are GTSNPN and SVGIG (reference sequence). The CDR3 sequence is 14 residues long. Here the CDR3 DNA reads TGTGCCTGGAGTGTCTTGCAGGCCGCCGGGGGCTACACCTTC. This gives the protein CAWSVLQAAGGYTF.

This clone came up once. V usage is TRBV7-9 and J usage is TRBJ2-3, with D possibly being TRBD2 (5 bases). Deletions cut 5 bases from V and 2 bases from J, with 14 bases between. From germline, CDR1 is SEHNR and CDR2 FQNEAQ (reference sequence). The CDR3 is 15 amino acids. CDR3 DNA sequence: TGTGCCAGCAGCAGATCTAGCAGTTACACAGATACGCAGTATTTT. Encoded protein: CASSRSSSYTDTQYF.

As DNA, the CDR3 is TGCAGTGCGGGGACAGGGCTTGAAGCTTTCTTT. It translates to CSAGTGLEAFF. The gene calls are TRBV20-1 and TRBJ1-1; 9 bases match TRBD1. CDR3 length: 11 amino acids. Looked up from germline, CDR1 is DFQATT and CDR2 is SNEGSKA (reference sequence). The J segment lost 7 bases and the V segment lost 6 bases, leaving 3 bases of the junction unmatched.

The CDR3 DNA reads TGCGCCAGCAGCCAAGATCGCTCGATTGATACGCAGTATTTT. Amino acid sequence: CASSQDRSIDTQYF. The chain joins TRBV4-1 to TRBJ2-3; no reliable D call. CDR1 MGHRA and CDR2 YSYEKL come from the germline V gene. V lost 0 bases, J lost 6 bases, and 10 bases lay in between. CDR3 length equals 14 residues.

CDR3 DNA: TGTGCCAGCAGCCCACGGACTAGCGGAGAGGGAGAGACCCAGTACTTC. Amino acid sequence: CASSPRTSGEGETQYF. The rearrangement links TRBV5-5 to TRBJ2-5, with 10 bases lining up with TRBD2. The germline CDR1 and CDR2 sequences are SGHKS and YYEKEE (reference sequence). There are 16 residues in the CDR3. V dropped 4 bases and J dropped 4; count of bases not matched to a gene: 10.